This paragraph reports one TCR beta chain. Its antigen remains unidentified. No much larger clonotype is one base removed from it; base qualities were not supplied. The data stem from a study of T-cell memory formation after mild COVID-19 (dated by TCRdb to the early 2020s). Regarding the research as a whole: TCR sequence clusters from the two donors were found to be largely donor specific. In a couple of donors, T-cell clones that expanded and contracted after mild COVID-19 were tracked by sequencing TCRalpha and TCRbeta repertoires over time. Two young, previously healthy adult volunteers made up the cohort, one male and one female. Paper-wide results and their limitations: From day 15 to 85, contracting clones showed balanced CD4/CD8 phenotypes, whereas a second wave of clones that expanded from day 15 to 37 leaned towards CD4+. Some responding clones were detected in pre-infection memory, which suggested that pre-existing cross-reactive memory T cells had joined the SARS-CoV-2 response. Contracting CD4+ clones were found mainly in CM and EM memory subsets, while CD8+ clones were enriched in EMRA. The study included only a couple of mild cases, and larger cohorts that include severe cases with pre-infection samples were judged to be necessary. The second-wave clones that peaked on day 37 were not confirmed to be SARS-CoV-2 specific.

Ficoll-Paque density gradient centrifugation was used to isolate PBMCs. V is reduced by 2 bases and J by 2 bases, leaving a spacing of 13 bases between them. The CDR3 has 15 amino acids, counting the end cysteine and phenylalanine. Kept here is only the CDR3 DNA, which spans 45 bases and is read in frame from base 1. From the germline V gene (reference sequence), CDR1 is SEHNR and CDR2 is FQNEAQ. Data came from an Illumina NovaSeq 6000. TCRalpha and TCRbeta cDNA libraries were constructed by 5'RACE with constant-segment primers, with sample barcodes and unique molecular identifiers being introduced. RNA was extracted from every sample with Trizol reagent. Library amplification was performed in two PCR steps, and a second sample barcode and Illumina TruSeq adapters were introduced in the second step. Sequencing of the libraries was done on an Illumina NovaSeq, producing 2 x 150 bp paired-end reads. The authors' analysis ran thus. With migec v1.2.7, reads were demultiplexed and then collapsed into UMI-guided consensus sequences. Using mixcr v2.1.11, UMI consensuses were aligned to TRA and TRB V and J templates and then assembled into clonotypes. A clonotype was counted as expanded or contracted only if both edgeR and NoisET called the change significant, with noise models trained on biological replicates. For edgeR calls, a false discovery rate-adjusted p below 0.01 and a log2 fold-change threshold of 1 were applied. As an exploratory analysis of dynamics, max-normalized trajectories of the 1000 most abundant clonotypes were examined by PCA with hierarchical clustering. Separately sequenced CD4+ and CD8+ repertoires were used to assign a CD4 or CD8 phenotype to each responding clone. TCRdb reworked the public reads: Q25 trimming with fastp, MiXCR clone assembly, productive beta chains retained. Each entry is one CDR3 protein sequence, shown with its most common DNA and genes. TCRdb, not the original authors, processed these V and J calls. The sample table lists approximately 580,000 distinct CDR3 sequences, approximately 20% of them with a count of one. Around an eighth of the sample lies in the top ten.

The source material was PBMCs or a T cell subset sorted from them (not recorded which). The sequence joins TRBV7-9 to TRBJ2-7; the D gene could be TRBD1 or TRBD2, each one agreeing over 5 bases. The sequence was obtained from an adult woman who had mild COVID-19 (a few samples of this study predate the infection). The sample titles of this study are shuffled in the database, so cell type and time point are left out; the donor was told from shared clones. The CDR3 amino acid sequence is: CASSLSAGAPYEQYF. Here is the DNA: TGTGCCAGCAGCTTATCCGCCGGGGCCCCCTACGAGCAGTACTTC.